This T cell receptor beta chain was recorded in a study of T cells in Graves' hyperthyroidism and ophthalmopathy. Germline CDR1 is LNHNV and CDR2 is YYDKDF (reference sequence). V lost 3 bases and J lost 10; bases outside the gene matches: 11. The CDR3 covers 16 residues. This clonotype appeared a few times. There were TCR beta CDR3 regions amplified from RNA transcripts. The TCR CDR3 was amplified in a first-round RT-PCR using the HTBI primer set. TCRdb redid the calling of the multiplex PCR reads with MiXCR, one entry per CDR3 protein. The sample includes 300,000 to 400,000 distinct CDR3 sequences, 21% seen only once; the top ten take 50%. The patients, who ranged from 18 to 65 in age, presented with newly diagnosed hyperthyroidism lasting under 2 months.

The specimen sequenced was blood. The receptor's source is a woman aged 45 to 65 with Graves' hyperthyroidism. The chain has TRBV15 and TRBJ2-1; 11 bases map to TRBD2. As DNA, the CDR3 is TGTGCCACCAGCAGTTTAGCGGGAGGGCCTCGGGGCGAGCAGTTCTTC. Translated, it gives CATSSLAGGPRGEQFF.